The 24 T cell receptor beta chains below were found in one sample sequenced in a study of T-cell memory formation after mild COVID-19. MiXCR, run by TCRdb on the 5' RACE reads, gives a single entry per CDR3 protein. The table has about 320,000 distinct CDR3 sequences, around an eighth seen once. Sequences were obtained from PBMCs or a T cell subset sorted from them (not recorded which). The receptors shown here come from a man younger than 35 who had mild COVID-19 (a few samples of this study predate the infection). Cell type and time point are not known.

V and J are TRBV7-9 and TRBJ2-1; no reliable D call. Germline CDR1 SEHNR, CDR2 FQNEAQ (reference sequence). Trimming cost V 4 bases and J 0 bases, with 10 bases left between them. The CDR3 is made up of 15 amino acids. DNA of the CDR3: TGTGCCAGCAGCTCGCAGATGAGCTCCTACAATGAGCAGTTCTTC. Its protein is CASSSQMSSYNEQFF.

This clonotype was seen a few times. V gene TRBV21-1 combines with J gene TRBJ2-3; the DNA was not compared with TRBD2, the D call given in the table. TRBV21-1 is designated a pseudogene. The CDR3 spans 17 residues. The CDR3 DNA sequence: TGTGCCAGCAGCAAACGGACCGGGACTAGCATATTAGATACGCAGTATTTT. This gives the protein CASSKRTGTSILDTQYF.

This clonotype has more than one count but fewer than ten. The V gene is TRBV7-2, the J gene TRBJ2-1; 9 bases align to TRBD1. The CDR3 is 15 residues long. The V gene's germline CDR1 is SGHTA and CDR2 FQGNSA. V trimming: 5 bases; J trimming: 6 bases; junction bases outside the gene matches: 8. The CDR3 DNA sequence: TGTGCCAGCAGCCGGGACAGGGTCCAATCCAATGAGCAGTTCTTC. Its protein is CASSRDRVQSNEQFF.

The chain joins TRBV11-2 to TRBJ2-2; 8 bases line up with TRBD1. The CDR3 runs to 14 residues. The V gene's germline CDR1 is SGHAT and CDR2 FQNNGV. Trimming cost V 5 bases and J 8 bases; bases outside gene matches: 7. CDR3 nucleotides: TGTGCCAGCAGCCAAGGACAGGGCTCGGGGGAGCTGTTTTTT. Its translation is CASSQGQGSGELFF.

This clonotype was counted only a few times. V is TRBV29-1 and J is TRBJ2-1; weak D call: TRBD1 (5 bases). From germline, CDR1 is SQVTM and CDR2 ANQGSEA. Trimming shortened V by 4 bases and J by 4 bases, and 8 bases separated the two germline ends. This CDR3 region has 12 residues. As DNA, the CDR3 is TGCAGCGTTGGAAGGGGATACAATGAGCAGTTCTTC. Encoded protein: CSVGRGYNEQFF.

V and J are TRBV10-3 and TRBJ2-1, with D uncertain. CDR1 ENHRY and CDR2 SYGVKD come from the germline V gene. There are 15 residues in the CDR3. The V and J ends lost 3 bases and 7 bases respectively, with 16 bases between them. The CDR3 DNA reads as TGTGCCATCAGTGATAGGGTGGTGGATGGGAATGAGCAGTTCTTC. Protein product: CAISDRVVDGNEQFF.

Many counts were recorded for this clonotype. The V gene is TRBV20-1, the J gene TRBJ2-7; D possibly corresponds to TRBD1 (5 bases). CDR1 DFQATT and CDR2 SNEGSKA come from the germline V gene (reference sequence). The ends were cut back, 1 base at V and 0 bases at J, with 10 bases in the middle. CDR3 size: 14 residues. This CDR3 reads CSARGGDSSYEQYV. CDR3 nucleotide sequence: TGCAGTGCTAGAGGTGGAGACAGCTCCTACGAGCAGTACGTC.

The chain recombines TRBV5-6 with TRBJ2-3, with D possibly being TRBD2 (6 bases). Between the trimmed V and J ends, which lost 2 bases and 12 bases, there was a span of 10 bases. Looked up from germline, CDR1 is SGHDT and CDR2 is YYEEEE. The CDR3 is 11 amino acids. This CDR3 reads CASSFRDSQYF. CDR3 coding DNA: TGTGCCAGCAGCTTTAGGGACTCACAGTATTTT.

Here the CDR3 DNA reads TGTGCCAGCAGTTATCTACAGGGGGCAAGCGAGCAGTACTTC. Translation gives CASSYLQGASEQYF. The genes are TRBV6-5 and TRBJ2-7; 9 nucleotides line up with TRBD1. This CDR3 has 14 residues. The germline gives CDR1 MNHEY, CDR2 SVGAGI. J was trimmed by 6 bases and V by 3 bases; bases with no gene match: 6.

CDR3 DNA sequence: TGTGCCAGCAGCCCCTCAGGGGAAAGTACCGGGGAGCTGTTTTTT. Protein product: CASSPSGESTGELFF. The chain combines TRBV12-3 or TRBV12-4 with TRBJ2-2; a possible D gene is TRBD1 (6 bases). V lost 6 bases and J 5 bases, leaving 16 bases between the germline ends. This CDR3 comprises 15 residues.

V gene TRBV2 combines with J gene TRBJ1-5; D gene ambiguous. V was cut by 2 bases and J by 3 bases, with 11 bases left in between. The CDR3 sequence is 15 residues long. Germline V gene lookup returns CDR1 SNHLY and CDR2 FYNNEI. The CDR3 here is CASSEFGRDNQPQHF. The CDR3 DNA sequence: TGTGCCAGCAGTGAATTTGGACGGGACAATCAGCCCCAGCATTTT.

The rearrangement joins TRBV10-3 to TRBJ2-5; 7 nucleotides align to TRBD2. The germline V gene has CDR1 ENHRY and CDR2 SYGVKD. J gave up 5 bases and V 4 bases, and 7 bases lay outside the gene matches. CDR3 length: 14 residues. The CDR3 is CAISGWGGDETQYF. CDR3 nucleotide sequence: TGTGCCATCAGTGGCTGGGGGGGGGATGAGACCCAGTACTTC.

The CDR3 spells CASSYRSTANAPETQYF. The CDR3 nucleotides read TGTGCCAGCAGTTATAGGAGTACGGCCAACGCCCCAGAGACCCAGTACTTC. The rearrangement uses TRBV27 and TRBJ2-5; D is uncertain. CDR1 and CDR2 from the germline V gene are MNHEY and SMNVEV (reference sequence). V lost 4 bases, J lost 4 bases, and 22 bases lay in between. The CDR3 totals 17 residues.

The chain employs TRBV7-2 and TRBJ2-3, with TRBD2 as a possible D gene (5 bases). The CDR3 has 15 amino acids. The germline CDR1 and CDR2 sequences are SGHTA and FQGNSA. V was pared by 5 bases and J by 4 bases, with 16 bases between. CDR3: CASSDRTGYPDTQYF. The CDR3 bases are TGTGCCAGCAGCGATCGGACGGGGTACCCAGATACGCAGTATTTT.

The chain uses TRBV12-3 or TRBV12-4 and TRBJ1-5; the D is unclear. Trimming left V 4 bases short and J 13 bases short, with 11 bases between. The length of the CDR3 is 11 residues. CDR3 sequence (DNA): TGTGCCAGCAGTTACGAGGGCCTACAGCATTTT. Residues: CASSYEGLQHF.

V is TRBV20-1 and J is TRBJ1-5; D is uncertain. The ends were cut back, 6 bases at V and 4 bases at J, with 10 bases in the middle. The CDR3 is 12 residues long. CDR1 is DFQATT and CDR2 is SNEGSKA in the germline V gene (reference sequence). CDR3 coding DNA: TGCAGTGCCCGCCACGAAAATCAGCCCCAGCATTTT. It yields the protein CSARHENQPQHF.

This chain joins TRBV5-1 and TRBJ2-1, with 8 nucleotides matching TRBD1. V lost 7 bases to trimming and J lost 1 base; unmatched junction nucleotides: 4. The germline V gene encodes CDR1 SGHRS and CDR2 YFSETQ. This CDR3 region has 14 residues. CDR3 bases: TGCGCCAGCCGACAGGGGAGGTCCTACAATGAGCAGTTCTTC. Its protein product is CASRQGRSYNEQFF.

The chain is built from TRBV6-2 or TRBV6-3 and TRBJ2-7; no reliable D call. The CDR3 is made up of 12 amino acids. The V end lost 8 bases, the J end lost 3 bases, and 11 bases lay between the germline ends. In germline, CDR1 is MNHEY, CDR2 SVGEGT. CDR3 amino acids: CASGQSLYEQYF. The CDR3 coding sequence is TGTGCCAGCGGCCAGAGCCTCTACGAGCAGTACTTC.

This clonotype showed up just a few times. V gene TRBV7-2 combines with J gene TRBJ2-4, with D possibly being TRBD2 (5 bases). This CDR3 is built from 15 residues. V was trimmed by 5 bases and J by 7 bases, leaving 18 bases between them. Per the germline V gene, CDR1 is SGHTA and CDR2 is FQGNSA. CDR3: CASSPDGGGRNIQYF. CDR3 nucleotides: TGTGCCAGCAGCCCCGATGGAGGAGGAAGGAACATTCAGTACTTC.

The V gene is TRBV6-5, the J gene TRBJ1-2; D gene ambiguous. Germline lookup yields CDR1 MNHEY and CDR2 SVGAGI. V shed 4 bases and J shed 4 bases, with 13 bases lying between them. The CDR3 runs to 14 residues. This CDR3 is CASSSPGEGYGYTF. As DNA, the CDR3 is TGTGCCAGCAGTTCCCCAGGAGAAGGCTATGGCTACACCTTC.

The chain links TRBV27 to TRBJ1-2; no firm D call. CDR1 and CDR2 from the germline V gene are MNHEY and SMNVEV (reference sequence). Trimming left V 3 bases short and J 0 bases short, with 11 bases between. The CDR3 consists of 15 residues. The DNA for the CDR3 is TGTGCCAGCAGTTTCCAGCGTCACTCTAACTATGGCTACACCTTC. Translating it yields CASSFQRHSNYGYTF.

There are a few counts of this clonotype. This chain joins TRBV4-2 and TRBJ2-3, with 12 bases identical to TRBD2. V was clipped by 1 base and J by 4 bases; unmatched bases: 6. CDR1 and CDR2 from the germline V gene are LGHNA and YNFKEQ. The CDR3 is made up of 17 amino acids. DNA of the CDR3: TGTGCCAGCAGCCAAGCCACTAGCGGGGGGTATCCAGATACGCAGTATTTT. Translation gives CASSQATSGGYPDTQYF.

The V and J genes are TRBV7-8 and TRBJ2-7, with TRBD2 matching 8 bases. Germline assignment: CDR1 SGHVS and CDR2 FQNEAQ. V was pared by 3 bases and J by 0 bases, with 4 bases of the junction left unmatched. CDR3 length: 15 amino acids. The CDR3 here is CASSFNSGGSYEQYV. In nucleotides, the CDR3 is TGTGCCAGCAGCTTCAACAGCGGGGGCTCCTACGAGCAGTACGTC.

This chain joins TRBV4-2 and TRBJ2-7; D uncertain. The CDR3 is made up of 16 amino acids. CDR1 and CDR2 from the germline V gene are LGHNA and YNFKEQ. The ends were cut back, 1 base at V and 0 bases at J, with 13 bases in the middle. This CDR3 is CASSQVTSPFSYEQYF. Written as DNA, the CDR3 is TGTGCCAGCAGCCAAGTGACAAGCCCCTTCTCCTACGAGCAGTACTTC.